One TCR beta chain is described in this entry. The data originate from a study of CD8 T cells in Susac syndrome. Germline CDR1 and CDR2: PRHDT and FYEKMQ (reference sequence). This CDR3 has 14 residues. J lost 5 bases, V lost 6 bases, and 8 bases had no gene match. RNA amounts of 0.5 to 1 ug underwent reverse transcription with random hexamers. TCRdb used MiXCR to reprocess the immunoSEQ multiplex PCR reads, holding one entry per CDR3 protein. The sample holds nearly 110,000 distinct CDR3 sequences, roughly 94% seen once. The receptor was derived from a human donor with Susac syndrome. The rearrangement links TRBV13 to TRBJ2-5; 8 nucleotides align to TRBD1. The sequencing input was CD8+ T cells from PBMCs. CDR3 DNA sequence: TGTGCCAGCAGACCTACAGGGGGTGGGGAGACCCAGTACTTC. Protein product: CASRPTGGGETQYF. Filled out from reference TRBV13 and TRBJ2-5, the complete variable domain reads AAGVIQSPRHLIKEKRETATLKCYPIPRHDTVYWYQQGPGQDPQFLISFYEKMQSDKGSIPDRFSAQQFSDYHSELNMSSLELGDSALYFCASRPTGGGETQYFGPGTRLLVL.